The clone carrying this T cell receptor (beta chain) occurred many times. Its antigen is currently unknown. This sample is part of a study of CD8 T cells in ankylosing spondylitis. It was by quantitative 5'-RACE with molecular barcodes that TCR beta libraries were made. Using its own MiXCR run on the 5' RACE reads, TCRdb lists one record per CDR3 protein. The sample consists of 350,000 to 550,000 distinct CDR3 sequences, 26% of them appearing once. Study-wide results and limits: Ankylosing spondylitis blood seemed to carry a telltale TCR beta motif made of roughly eight highly homologous variants. Matched synovial fluid from ankylosing spondylitis patients was reported to be enriched for disease-linked clones.

The CDR3 totals 13 residues. The ends were cut back, 6 bases at V and 2 bases at J, with 10 bases in the middle. The specimen was blood, either unsorted or a sorted T cell fraction (not recorded which). This clonotype was sampled from a male donor with ankylosing spondylitis. The chain carries TRBV12-3 or TRBV12-4 and TRBJ1-2, with D possibly matching TRBD1 (5 bases). The CDR3 reads CASSRDRNYGYTF. The CDR3 DNA reads TGTGCCAGCAGCCGAGACAGAAACTATGGCTACACCTTC.